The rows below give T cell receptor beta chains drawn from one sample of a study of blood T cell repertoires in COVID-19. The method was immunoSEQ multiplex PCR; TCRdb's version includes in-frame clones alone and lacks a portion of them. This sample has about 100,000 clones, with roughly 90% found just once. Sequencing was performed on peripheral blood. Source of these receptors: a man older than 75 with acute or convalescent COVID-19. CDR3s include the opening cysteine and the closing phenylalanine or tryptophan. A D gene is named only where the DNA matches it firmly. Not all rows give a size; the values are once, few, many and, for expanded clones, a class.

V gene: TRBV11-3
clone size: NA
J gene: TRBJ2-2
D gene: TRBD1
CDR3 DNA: TGTGCCAGCAGCCGCGACAGGGACACCGGGGAGCTGTTTTTT
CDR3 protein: CASSRDRDTGELFF

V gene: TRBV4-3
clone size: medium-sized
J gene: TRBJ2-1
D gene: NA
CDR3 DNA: TGCGCCAGCAGCCAACTCAGGGGGGCGTACAATGAGCAGTTCTTC
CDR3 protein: CASSQLRGAYNEQFF

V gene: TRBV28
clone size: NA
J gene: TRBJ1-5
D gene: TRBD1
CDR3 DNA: TGTGCCAGCACGACAGGGGGTAGCAATCAGCCCCAGCATTTT
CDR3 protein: CASTTGGSNQPQHF

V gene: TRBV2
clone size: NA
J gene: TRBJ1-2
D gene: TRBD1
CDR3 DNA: TGTGCCAGCAGTGAAGCTCAACTACAGGGGTTTGGCTACACCTTC
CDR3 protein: CASSEAQLQGFGYTF

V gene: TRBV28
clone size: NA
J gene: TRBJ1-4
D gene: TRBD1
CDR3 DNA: TGTGCCAGCAGTCCCGAGACAGGGTTAAGAAATGAAAAACTGTTTTTT
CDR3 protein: CASSPETGLRNEKLFF

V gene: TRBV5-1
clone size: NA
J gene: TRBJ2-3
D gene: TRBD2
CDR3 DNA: TGCGCCAGCAGCGTAACCGGGACTAGTACAGATACGCAGTATTTT
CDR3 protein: CASSVTGTSTDTQYF

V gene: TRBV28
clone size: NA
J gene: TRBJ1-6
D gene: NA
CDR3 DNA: TGTGCCAGCAGACCCACTCAGGGGTCTGGTAATTCACCCCTCCACTTT
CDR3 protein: CASRPTQGSGNSPLHF

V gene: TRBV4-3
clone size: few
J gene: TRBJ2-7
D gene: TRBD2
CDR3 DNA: TGCGCCAGCAGCCAAGACGTAGCGGGGGCCCACAACGAGCAGTACTTC
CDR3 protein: CASSQDVAGAHNEQYF

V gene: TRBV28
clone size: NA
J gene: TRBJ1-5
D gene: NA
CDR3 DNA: TGTGCCAGCAGTCTTATACAGAGTCACAATCAGCCCCAGCATTTT
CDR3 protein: CASSLIQSHNQPQHF

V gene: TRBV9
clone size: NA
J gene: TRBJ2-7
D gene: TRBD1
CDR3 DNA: TGTGCCAGCTCACAGGGGTCTTTAACCTACGAGCAGTACTTC
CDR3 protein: CASSQGSLTYEQYF

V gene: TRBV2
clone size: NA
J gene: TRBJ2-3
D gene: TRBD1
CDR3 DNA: TGTGCCAGCAGCCTCGACAGGGGGCAAGATACGCAGTATTTT
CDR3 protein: CASSLDRGQDTQYF

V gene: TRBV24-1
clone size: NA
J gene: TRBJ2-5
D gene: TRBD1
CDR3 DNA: TGTGCCACCAGTGACCCCGGGACAGCCCCCCAAGAGACCCAGTACTTC
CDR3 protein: CATSDPGTAPQETQYF

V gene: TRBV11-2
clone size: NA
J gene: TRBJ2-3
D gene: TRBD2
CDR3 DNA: TGTGCCAGCAGCTTAGACGGACTTAGCGGGAGGCCCGGGGGAGATACGCAGTATTTT
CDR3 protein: CASSLDGLSGRPGGDTQYF

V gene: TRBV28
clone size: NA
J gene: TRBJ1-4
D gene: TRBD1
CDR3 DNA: TGTGCCAGCTGTCCAGTAACCGGACCGGGACAGCGTGCAACTAATGAAAAACTGTTTTTT
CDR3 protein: CASCPVTGPGQRATNEKLFF

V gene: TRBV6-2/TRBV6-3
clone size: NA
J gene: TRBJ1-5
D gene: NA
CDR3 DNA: TGTGCCAGCAGTACTCCGGGACACAGCAATCAGCCCCAGCATTTT
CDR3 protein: CASSTPGHSNQPQHF

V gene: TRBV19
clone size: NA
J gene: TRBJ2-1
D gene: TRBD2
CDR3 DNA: TGTGCTTCGGGAGTAGCGGGGGCTGACTACAATGAGCAGTTCTTC
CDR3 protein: CASGVAGADYNEQFF

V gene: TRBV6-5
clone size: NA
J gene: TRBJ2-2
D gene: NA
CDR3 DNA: TGTGCCAGCAGGTTCCCGGGAGCGAACACCGGGGAGCTGTTTTTT
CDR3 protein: CASRFPGANTGELFF

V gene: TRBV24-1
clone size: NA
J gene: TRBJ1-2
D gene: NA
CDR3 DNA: TGTGCCACCAGTGAAGCCGACAGAGACGGCTACACCTTC
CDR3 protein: CATSEADRDGYTF